The next 3 T cell receptor beta chains were all read from a single sample in a study of CD8+ T cells in alopecia areata. Treatment given: oral pan-JAK inhibitor, 5-10 mg twice daily. Sequencing templates came from extracted RNA that was reverse transcribed into cDNA. Here immunoSEQ multiplex PCR was the method, and the copy in TCRdb shows in-frame clones only, minus some. Altogether under 200,000 clones are present, around 59% being singletons, with the ten largest covering 12% to 15%. This sample comprised CD4+ T cells sorted from blood, obtained at week 24, from a patient treated with tofacitinib. The origin of the receptors is a human donor with alopecia areata.

This chain links TRBV5-1 with TRBJ2-5, with D perhaps assigned TRBD1 or TRBD2 (5 bases each). V was cut by 5 bases and J by 5 bases, with 13 bases left in between. Germline values: CDR1 SGHRS, CDR2 YFSETQ. This CDR3 is built from 13 residues. CDR3 sequence: CASSWGAGETQYF. The CDR3 DNA is TGCGCCAGCAGTTGGGGCGCGGGTGAGACCCAGTACTTC.

The CDR3: CASSFRQHYGYTF. CDR3 nucleotide sequence: TGTGCCAGCAGTTTCAGGCAGCACTATGGCTACACCTTC. The V and J genes are TRBV27 and TRBJ1-2; unclear D gene. CDR3 length: 13 residues. Germline-derived CDR1 and CDR2 are MNHEY and SMNVEV (reference sequence). Trimming took 3 bases from V and 3 from J, leaving 8 bases between them.

As to this clone: Additional DNA sequences in this sample encode the identical CDR3. The chain is built from TRBV29-1 and TRBJ2-5, with D possibly being TRBD1 (6 bases). Trimming removed 4 bases at V and 3 bases at J, with 9 bases between. CDR1 and CDR2 (germline): SQVTM, ANQGSEA. The CDR3 has 12 amino acids. As DNA, the CDR3 is TGCAGCGTTGGTGGGGGCAAAGAGACCCAGTACTTC. This encodes CSVGGGKETQYF.